The clone carrying this TCR beta chain was observed a few times. A second PCR of 7 to 11 cycles used a sample-barcoded 5' primer and a J-beta primer mix. Through a template-switch adaptor with 12 random nucleotides, each cDNA molecule received a tag. MiXCR, run by TCRdb on the 5' RACE reads, gives a single entry per CDR3 protein. The table shows over 950,000 distinct CDR3 sequences, with around two fifths occurring only once. The entry originates in a study of blood T cells in healthy people across ages. This CDR3 has 15 amino acids. V was trimmed by 5 bases and J by 4 bases, leaving 15 bases between them. Germline CDR1 is MNHNY and CDR2 is SVGAGI (reference sequence).

Input material: blood. The chain carries TRBV6-6 and TRBJ2-1, with D possibly matching TRBD2 (7 bases). This receptor was identified in a young man in good health. CDR3 loop: CASSPQGRGYNEQFF. The CDR3 nucleotides are TGTGCCAGCAGTCCCCAGGGGCGGGGGTACAATGAGCAGTTCTTC.